Presented here are 10 T cell receptor beta chains from one specimen sequenced in a study of CD8 T cells in ankylosing spondylitis. One entry per CDR3 protein results from TCRdb running MiXCR on the 5' RACE reads. Of 300,000 to 400,000 distinct CDR3 sequences listed, 20% to 25% are singletons. What was sequenced was blood, either unsorted or a sorted T cell fraction (not recorded which). The receptors originated from a male donor with ankylosing spondylitis or in good health (not recorded which).

This clonotype has more than one count but fewer than ten. The chain links TRBV12-3 or TRBV12-4 to TRBJ1-4; no definite D call. The CDR3 consists of 15 residues. Trimming stripped 7 bases from V and 8 bases from J, with 20 bases between. The chain's CDR3 is CASMNPGKSGEKLFF. In DNA, the CDR3 is TGTGCCAGCATGAACCCCGGGAAGTCGGGGGAAAAACTGTTTTTT.

This clonotype occurred a few times. The chain is built from TRBV27 and TRBJ2-1; 9 positions match TRBD2. The CDR3 is 15 residues long. In germline, CDR1 is MNHEY, CDR2 SMNVEV (reference sequence). Germline trimming cut 7 bases from V and 2 bases from J; bases unmatched to any gene: 6. The CDR3 sequence is CASTHERGAYNEQFF. The CDR3 nucleotides are TGTGCCAGCACCCACGAGCGGGGGGCCTACAATGAGCAGTTCTTC.

This clonotype was picked up a small number of times. The chain has TRBV7-6 and TRBJ2-3, with TRBD1 matching 7 bases. In germline, CDR1 is SGHVS, CDR2 FNYEAQ. The V segment lost 3 bases and the J segment 2 bases; nucleotides outside the gene matches: 5. The CDR3 sequence is 15 residues long. The CDR3 DNA reads TGTGCCAGCAGCTTCGAGACAGGGTCCACAGATACGCAGTATTTT. Translated: CASSFETGSTDTQYF.

This clonotype was counted between two and nine times. This rearrangement joins TRBV29-1 to TRBJ2-5; D might be TRBD1 (5 bases). The CDR3 has 12 amino acids. Per germline, CDR1 SQVTM and CDR2 ANQGSEA. Trimming shortened V by 3 bases and J by 3 bases, and 8 bases separated the two germline ends. CDR3 DNA: TGCAGCGTTGAGGGGCTAGAAGAGACCCAGTACTTC. Translation gives CSVEGLEETQYF.

This clonotype occurred a few times. The V gene is TRBV7-9, the J gene TRBJ2-1, with 7 bases fitting TRBD2. The CDR3 has 14 residues. J was trimmed by 7 bases and V by 0 bases; bases with no gene match: 3. In germline, CDR1 is SEHNR, CDR2 FQNEAQ (reference sequence). This chain's CDR3 is CASSLADGRNEQFF. The DNA for the CDR3 is TGTGCCAGCAGCTTAGCGGACGGGAGGAATGAGCAGTTCTTC. Supplemented by reference TRBV7-9 and TRBJ2-1, the full variable domain reads DTGVSQNPRHKITKRGQNVTFRCDPISEHNRLYWYRQTLGQGPEFLTYFQNEAQLEKSRLLSDRFSAERPKGSFSTLEIQRTEQGDSAMYLCASSLADGRNEQFFGPGTRLTVL.

The chain links TRBV6-5 to TRBJ2-1, with D unresolved. This CDR3 has 14 residues. Germline CDR1 MNHEY, CDR2 SVGAGI. V was pared by 2 bases and J by 8 bases, with 13 bases between. CDR3 sequence: CASSYRVSADEQFF. The CDR3 DNA is TGTGCCAGCAGTTACAGGGTGAGCGCCGATGAGCAGTTCTTC.

CDR3 bases: TGTGCCAGCAGGGGACAGGAGAGGAACACTGAAGCTTTCTTT. This encodes CASRGQERNTEAFF. The V call is TRBV11-2, the J call TRBJ1-1; 8 bases fit TRBD1. V lost 6 bases, J lost 1 base, and 4 bases stayed unmatched. In germline, CDR1 is SGHAT, CDR2 FQNNGV. This CDR3 comprises 14 residues.

The rearrangement joins TRBV6-5 to TRBJ2-5; D perhaps matches TRBD2 (5 bases). The CDR3 totals 13 residues. Germline CDR1 MNHEY, CDR2 SVGAGI. V lost 2 bases and J lost 5, with 9 bases in between. CDR3 sequence reads: CASSYEGWETQYF. The CDR3 DNA is TGTGCCAGCAGTTACGAGGGTTGGGAGACCCAGTACTTC.

The genes are TRBV11-1 and TRBJ2-1; TRBD1 matches at 7 bases. In germline, CDR1 is SGHAT, CDR2 FQDESV (reference sequence). Germline trimming cut 5 bases from V and 5 bases from J; bases unmatched to any gene: 9. The CDR3 spans 15 residues. The CDR3 reads CASSPEDRWDNEQFF. CDR3 in DNA: TGTGCCAGCAGCCCGGAGGACAGGTGGGACAATGAGCAGTTCTTC.

A few counts support this clonotype. The gene calls are TRBV10-3 and TRBJ2-7; 7 bases line up with TRBD1. This CDR3 contains 13 residues. Trimming at V came to 7 bases and at J to 0 bases, leaving 3 bases not matched to a gene. Germline V CDR1 and CDR2: ENHRY, SYGVKD. CDR3 in DNA: TGTGCCATCACCGGGGACAGCTCCTACGAGCAGTACTTC. Its translation: CAITGDSSYEQYF.